This paragraph covers one T cell receptor beta chain sequence. This sample was included in a study of T cell responses to AZD1222 COVID-19 vaccine. Profiling relied on immunoSEQ multiplex PCR, and the TCRdb table lists in-frame clones only, not all of them. The sample lists 90,000 to 150,000 clones, approximately 90% occurring once. Per germline, CDR1 LNHDA and CDR2 SQIVND (reference sequence). V gave up 4 bases and J gave up 6 bases; unmatched junction bases: 10. The CDR3 has 16 amino acids. The chain uses TRBV19 and TRBJ2-2; 8 bases fit TRBD1. Sequenced here: peripheral blood, sampled on day 0 of AZD1222 vaccination. This sequence originates from an adult in good health. DNA for the CDR3: TGTGCCAGTAGTAAGGGCAGGGGGCGTTCGGCCGGGGAGCTGTTTTTT. Protein product: CASSKGRGRSAGELFF.